The source of this TCR beta chain is a study of early T cells in non-severe SARS-CoV-2 infection. Points from the study as a whole: VDJdb matching skewed toward anti-spike CD8 responses, missing private and CD4 specificities.

In regard to this clonotype: Its antigen is unidentified.

As part of library construction, unique molecular identifiers were attached to individual cDNA molecules. TCRdb recomputed calls from the 5' RACE reads with MiXCR, one row per CDR3 protein. The sample lists 75,000 to 80,000 distinct CDR3 sequences; around 16% were seen once. V lost 8 bases and J 4 bases, leaving 16 bases between the germline ends. Germline-derived CDR1 and CDR2 are KGHSH and LQKENI. CDR3 length: 14 residues. Sequenced input: whole blood. This TCR was sampled from an adult who was a healthcare worker with PCR-confirmed SARS-CoV-2 infection or an uninfected control (not recorded which). V gene TRBV18 combines with J gene TRBJ2-3; D is uncertain. Here the CDR3 DNA reads TGTGCCAGCGGGCCCGGGTTGCAGGCAGATACGCAGTATTTT. The encoded protein is CASGPGLQADTQYF.